This T cell receptor (beta chain) was identified in a study of T-cell memory formation after mild COVID-19. This clonotype showed up many times. The authors produced TCR alpha and TCR beta cDNA libraries with sample barcodes and UMIs by 5'RACE using constant-segment primers. TCRdb itself ran the 5' RACE reads through MiXCR, one entry per CDR3 protein. The sample consists of about 400,000 distinct CDR3 sequences, under 25% of them appearing once. The specimen was PBMCs or a T cell subset sorted from them (not recorded which). This clonotype was sampled from an adult woman who had mild COVID-19 (a few samples of this study predate the infection). Cell type and time point are not known.

CDR3 nucleotides: TGTGCCAGCAGTCGGGACAGCGCGAACACCGGGGAGCTGTTTTTT. Translating it yields CASSRDSANTGELFF. This rearrangement joins TRBV5-5 to TRBJ2-2; TRBD1 matches at 7 bases. This CDR3 is 15 amino acids long. V shed 5 bases and J 0 bases; nucleotides not matched to a gene: 4. In germline, CDR1 is SGHKS, CDR2 YYEKEE (reference sequence).